This TCR beta chain stems from a study of shared clonotypes between healthy human individuals. General study findings and limits: Across subsets, estimated richness was generally greater for naive than for memory populations.

Points on this clone: As yet, its antigen is unknown.

The authors distributed each subset's genomic DNA evenly over several immunoSEQ plates. Profiled with immunoSEQ multiplex PCR; TCRdb holds only in-frame clones, not every one. This sample has about 2 million clones; over 85% occur once, and the top ten carry 0.9% to 1.4%. The CDR3 spans 14 residues. Germline loops: CDR1 MNHNS, CDR2 SASEGT. V shed 2 bases and J shed 4 bases, with 9 bases lying between them. CD45RO-negative, CCR7-selected cells formed the naive CD8 fraction, which excluded terminally differentiated effector memory CD45RA+ cells. Sequencing was performed on naive CD8+ T cells sorted from blood. The gene calls are TRBV6-1 and TRBJ2-1; maybe TRBD1 (6 bases). The TCR was taken from a man between 18 and 35 years old in good health. CDR3: CASSEQGQYNEQFF. CDR3 coding DNA: TGTGCCAGCAGTGAACAAGGACAGTACAATGAGCAGTTCTTC.